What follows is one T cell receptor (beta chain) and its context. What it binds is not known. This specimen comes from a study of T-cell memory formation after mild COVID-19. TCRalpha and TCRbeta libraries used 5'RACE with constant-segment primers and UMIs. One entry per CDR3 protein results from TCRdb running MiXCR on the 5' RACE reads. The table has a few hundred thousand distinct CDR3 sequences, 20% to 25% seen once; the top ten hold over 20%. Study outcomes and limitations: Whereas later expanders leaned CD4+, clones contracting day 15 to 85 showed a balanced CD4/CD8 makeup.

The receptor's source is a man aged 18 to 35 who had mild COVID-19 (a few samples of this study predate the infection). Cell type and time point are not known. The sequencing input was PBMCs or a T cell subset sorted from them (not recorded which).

CDR3 sequence reads: CASSYSGGGGYTF. The CDR3 nucleotides are TGTGCCAGCAGTTACTCAGGGGGTGGTGGCTACACCTTC. The chain links TRBV27 to TRBJ1-2; 7 nucleotides match TRBD1. The CDR3 contains 13 residues. Germline lookup yields CDR1 MNHEY and CDR2 SMNVEV (reference sequence). V shed 4 bases and J 7 bases; nucleotides not matched to a gene: 6.